One sample yielded the 12 T cell receptor beta chains listed below, sequenced in a study of T cell repertoires in cytomegalovirus infection. Via MiXCR, TCRdb re-called the reads, giving one row per CDR3 protein. The data show hundreds of thousands of distinct CDR3 sequences, with less than 40% seen just once and over 12% held by the top ten. Their cognate antigens are unknown. The material was cultured CD8+ T cells from PBMCs, obtained from culture after CMV antigen stimulation. The receptors shown here come from a human donor in good health (CMV status not recorded). Some clones in this sample may be carry-over from other donors' samples.

Only a few counts were recorded for this clonotype. This sequence joins TRBV2 and TRBJ1-4; TRBD1 matches at 7 bases. The germline V gene encodes CDR1 SNHLY and CDR2 FYNNEI. This CDR3 comprises 13 residues. J lost 5 bases, V lost 7 bases, and 4 bases had no gene match. The DNA of the CDR3 is TGTGCCAGCAAAGAGGGACAGAATGAAAAACTGTTTTTT. Protein: CASKEGQNEKLFF.

This clonotype was seen a single time. This chain uses TRBV5-6 with TRBJ2-1, with D unclear. Deletions cut 4 bases from V and 3 bases from J, with 8 bases between. The germline gives CDR1 SGHDT, CDR2 YYEEEE. The CDR3 is 13 residues long. CDR3 nucleotide sequence: TGTGCCAGCAGCGATACCATCTACAATGAGCAGTTCTTC. Translated, it gives CASSDTIYNEQFF.

V is TRBV27 and J is TRBJ1-2; D is ambiguous. Trimming shortened V by 7 bases and J by 6 bases, and 21 bases separated the two germline ends. Germline assignment: CDR1 MNHEY and CDR2 SMNVEV (reference sequence). This CDR3 spans 15 amino acids. CDR3: CASTPRAVFRHGYTF. CDR3 in DNA: TGTGCCAGCACCCCTCGTGCGGTCTTTCGCCATGGCTACACCTTC.

This clonotype has only a few counts. The V gene is TRBV12-3 or TRBV12-4, the J gene TRBJ2-2; a possible D gene is TRBD2 (6 bases). V lost 5 bases to trimming and J lost 10 bases, with 8 bases between them. The CDR3 is 11 amino acids. As DNA, the CDR3 is TGTGCCAGCAGTGGGGGGTTGGAGCTGTTTTTT. Its protein is CASSGGLELFF.

The rearrangement joins TRBV18 to TRBJ2-7, with 7 bases identical to TRBD1. Germline CDR1 KGHSH, CDR2 LQKENI. The ends lost 3 bases at V and 7 bases at J; junction bases unmatched: 12. This CDR3 is 15 amino acids long. The CDR3 is CASSPTGQRGHEQYF. The CDR3 DNA is TGTGCCAGCTCACCCACCGGGCAGAGGGGGCATGAGCAGTACTTC.

This clonotype has more than one count but fewer than ten. The chain joins TRBV4-3 to TRBJ2-2; 9 nucleotides align to TRBD1. The CDR3 is 16 residues long. V trimming: 2 bases; J trimming: 2 bases; junction bases outside the gene matches: 3. Germline V gene data show CDR1 as LGHNA and CDR2 as YSLEER. The chain's CDR3 is CASSQTGGPNTGELFF. CDR3 in DNA: TGCGCCAGCAGCCAAACAGGGGGCCCTAACACCGGGGAGCTGTTTTTT.

Notes on this clonotype: A much more abundant neighbour one base away suggests this may be a read error. CDR3: CTAGGQGLNYGYTF. CDR3 nucleotide sequence: TGCACCGCCGGGGGGCAGGGTCTTAACTATGGCTACACCTTC. The chain links TRBV10-2 to TRBJ1-2; possible D gene TRBD1, 6 bases. CDR3 length equals 14 residues. Germline V gives CDR1 WSHSY, CDR2 SAAADI.

Only one count was recorded for this clonotype. The chain joins TRBV7-6 to TRBJ2-7, with 7 bases that match TRBD2. The CDR3 runs 11 residues. The ends lost 1 base at V and 9 bases at J; junction bases unmatched: 0. Germline V gene data show CDR1 as SGHVS and CDR2 as FNYEAQ. The CDR3 bases are TGTGCCAGCAGCTTAGGGGGGGGGCAGTACGTC. Its translation: CASSLGGGQYV.

V and J are TRBV20-1 and TRBJ1-1; D perhaps matches TRBD1 (6 bases). The germline CDR1 and CDR2 sequences are DFQATT and SNEGSKA (reference sequence). Deletions cut 0 bases from V and 1 base from J, with 15 bases between. The CDR3 loop spans 16 amino acids. The CDR3 nucleotides read TGCAGTGCTAGAGATTACGCCCCGACAGGGAACACTGAAGCTTTCTTT. It translates to CSARDYAPTGNTEAFF.

The CDR3 protein is CASSPGGARHTIYF. The DNA for the CDR3 is TGTGCCAGCAGCCCGGGGGGGGCGCGGCACACCATATATTTT. The V call is TRBV7-6, the J call TRBJ1-3; tentative D call: TRBD1 (6 bases). The CDR3 consists of 14 residues. Germline V gene sequence: CDR1 SGHVS, CDR2 FNYEAQ. The germline V and J ends were trimmed by 5 bases and 8 bases, with 16 bases remaining between them.

This clonotype has more than one count but fewer than ten. This chain links TRBV15 with TRBJ2-1, with D unclear. The V end was cut by 3 bases, the J end by 5 bases, with 11 bases between. Per the germline V gene, CDR1 is LNHNV and CDR2 is YYDKDF (reference sequence). This CDR3 is built from 14 residues. DNA for the CDR3: TGTGCCACCAGCAGGATGATTGAGGACAATGAGCAGTTCTTC. Amino acid sequence: CATSRMIEDNEQFF.

J is TRBJ2-1 and V is TRBV4-3, with TRBD2 matching over 10 bases. The V and J ends lost 5 bases and 7 bases, in that order; junction bases with no gene match: 8. The CDR3 contains 15 residues. Germline V CDR1 and CDR2: LGHNA, YSLEER. The CDR3 here is CASSTRAGGPNEQFF. The DNA of the CDR3 is TGCGCCAGCAGCACCAGAGCGGGGGGGCCTAATGAGCAGTTCTTC.